The rows below give T cell receptor beta chains drawn from one sample of a study of T-cell memory formation after mild COVID-19. Each CDR3 protein is one row after TCRdb ran MiXCR on the 5' RACE reads. The table includes about 140,000 distinct CDR3 sequences, 11% to 15% detected once. The specimen sequenced was PBMCs or a T cell subset sorted from them (not recorded which). These receptors were obtained from an adult woman who had mild COVID-19 (a few samples of this study predate the infection). Cell type and time point are not known. Both conserved end residues are part of each CDR3. Fields, in order: CDR3 length, clone size, V gene, CDR3 protein. Some rows mark clone size as missing; the rest say once, few, many or name a class of expanded clone.

len: 14; abundance: NA; v_gene: TRBV12-3/TRBV12-4; CDR3aa: CASSLVAGGYEQYF
len: 14; abundance: NA; v_gene: TRBV7-3; CDR3aa: CASSLASGLFEQFF
len: 16; abundance: NA; v_gene: TRBV9; CDR3aa: CASSTAASPGTYEQYF
len: 15; abundance: NA; v_gene: TRBV19; CDR3aa: CASSADRYFNYGYTF
len: 13; abundance: NA; v_gene: TRBV7-6; CDR3aa: CASSDRGRETQYF
len: 15; abundance: NA; v_gene: TRBV21-1; CDR3aa: CASSKVGTGRNEQFF
len: 13; abundance: few; v_gene: TRBV9; CDR3aa: CASSVGVGTEQFF
len: 14; abundance: NA; v_gene: TRBV13; CDR3aa: CASSSTSPGYTQYF
len: 15; abundance: few; v_gene: TRBV29-1; CDR3aa: CSASAGSYPTDTQYF
len: 16; abundance: once; v_gene: TRBV9; CDR3aa: CASSSRLGGEDEKLFF
len: 17; abundance: NA; v_gene: TRBV15; CDR3aa: CATSRDPSPQGPDTQYF
len: 16; abundance: NA; v_gene: TRBV6-2/TRBV6-3; CDR3aa: CASSSDGTSGSYEQFF
len: 19; abundance: NA; v_gene: TRBV19; CDR3aa: CASSIDGTGGLSSTDTQYF
len: 13; abundance: few; v_gene: TRBV20-1; CDR3aa: CSARATSGSVQFF
len: 14; abundance: few; v_gene: TRBV7-9; CDR3aa: CASSPRDGYNEQFF
len: 16; abundance: many; v_gene: TRBV5-1; CDR3aa: CASSLTGQGSYNEQFF
len: 14; abundance: few; v_gene: TRBV19; CDR3aa: CASAWAVDSYEQYF
len: 18; abundance: NA; v_gene: TRBV7-9; CDR3aa: CASSLRTGPAGGDSPLHF
len: 15; abundance: many; v_gene: TRBV5-1; CDR3aa: CASSLADRSSYEQYF
len: 13; abundance: few; v_gene: TRBV7-9; CDR3aa: CASSLDPVETQYF
len: 16; abundance: NA; v_gene: TRBV9; CDR3aa: CASSEVAGLSTDTQYF
len: 12; abundance: few; v_gene: TRBV12-3/TRBV12-4; CDR3aa: CASSLEGSEAFF
len: 12; abundance: NA; v_gene: TRBV29-1; CDR3aa: CSATGTVNEQFF
len: 14; abundance: NA; v_gene: TRBV4-1; CDR3aa: CASSQSGSYNEQFF
len: 13; abundance: few; v_gene: TRBV19; CDR3aa: CASSNPTGYEQYF
len: 13; abundance: few; v_gene: TRBV3-1; CDR3aa: CASSQAGSTEQYF
len: 15; abundance: few; v_gene: TRBV20-1; CDR3aa: CSARDRAGLGTEAFF
len: 16; abundance: NA; v_gene: TRBV7-9; CDR3aa: CASSSAGGSSGNTIYF
len: 17; abundance: few; v_gene: TRBV7-2; CDR3aa: CASSLAQGAGSYNEQFF
len: 13; abundance: medium-sized; v_gene: TRBV12-3/TRBV12-4; CDR3aa: CASSPGGAGELFF
len: 14; abundance: NA; v_gene: TRBV6-5; CDR3aa: CASSPTQGNTEAFF